Each of the 8 T cell receptor beta chains below was sequenced from the same sample in a study of OX40 agonist ivuxolimab in advanced cancers. Here immunoSEQ multiplex PCR was the method, and the copy in TCRdb shows in-frame clones only, minus some. The table shows more than 25,000 clones, with 80% to 95% occurring only once. The source was CD4+ or CD8+ T cells sorted from blood, collected in a trial of the OX40 agonist ivuxolimab. Receptor source: an adult with an advanced solid tumor such as melanoma, head and neck, liver or kidney cancer.

The chain uses TRBV4-2 and TRBJ1-4; D may be TRBD1 (5 bases). Germline V lookup: CDR1 LGHNA, CDR2 YNFKEQ. V lost 0 bases to trimming and J lost 7 bases, with 9 bases between them. The CDR3 loop spans 14 amino acids. The chain's CDR3 is CASSQDTGIEKLFF. DNA of the CDR3: TGTGCCAGCAGCCAAGATACAGGAATTGAAAAACTGTTTTTT.

The chain links TRBV7-8 to TRBJ2-5; D unclear. V lost 5 bases and J lost 4, with 14 bases in between. The CDR3 length is 14 residues. CDR1 SGHVS and CDR2 FQNEAQ come from the germline V gene. The DNA of the CDR3 is TGTGCCAGCAGCCCCTCGAAGTTCGGAGAGACCCAGTACTTC. Translated: CASSPSKFGETQYF.

V and J are TRBV11-3 and TRBJ2-1; 8 bases match TRBD2. The CDR3 covers 15 residues. V gave up 4 bases and J gave up 5 bases; unmatched junction bases: 7. CDR1 is SGHNT and CDR2 is YENEEA in the germline V gene. DNA for the CDR3: TGTGCCAGCAGCTCTTTTGCGGGGGGCCACAATGAGCAGTTCTTC. Protein: CASSSFAGGHNEQFF.

This chain connects TRBV6-4 to TRBJ1-6; a weak D match, TRBD1 (5 bases). CDR1 is MRHNA, CDR2 SNTAGT, per germline. The CDR3 runs 15 residues. V was clipped by 0 bases and J by 7 bases, with 10 bases between them. CDR3 bases: TGTGCCAGCAGTGACTCGGACAAGGGGAATTCACCCCTCCACTTT. Translation gives CASSDSDKGNSPLHF.

The chain recombines TRBV19 with TRBJ2-3; 16 bases fit TRBD2. The germline gives CDR1 LNHDA, CDR2 SQIVND (reference sequence). The J segment lost 3 bases and the V segment lost 9 bases, leaving 15 bases of the junction unmatched. This CDR3 is 19 amino acids long. In DNA form, the CDR3 reads TGTGCCAGGGGCCGCCCGGGACTAGCGGGAGGGACTGGAACAGATACGCAGTATTTT. Its protein is CARGRPGLAGGTGTDTQYF.

The genes are TRBV7-2 and TRBJ1-1; D unclear. Germline V CDR1 and CDR2: SGHTA, FQGNSA. The CDR3 contains 16 residues. Between the trimmed V and J ends, which lost 5 bases and 0 bases, there was a span of 16 bases. The CDR3 is CASSTRPRTMNTEAFF. In DNA, the CDR3 is TGTGCCAGCAGCACCCGCCCCAGGACGATGAACACTGAAGCTTTCTTT.

This clone occurred once. Here the CDR3 DNA reads TGTGCCAGCAGCTTGGGGGGGTCTATCTACGAGCAGTACTTC. Encoded protein: CASSLGGSIYEQYF. J is TRBJ2-7 and V is TRBV5-6; D possibly uses TRBD1 or TRBD2 (5 bases each). The CDR3 is made up of 14 amino acids. Germline loops: CDR1 SGHDT, CDR2 YYEEEE. V was pared by 0 bases and J by 3 bases, with 10 bases between.

The J gene is TRBJ2-5, the V gene TRBV27, with D maybe TRBD2 (6 bases). Per germline, CDR1 MNHEY and CDR2 SMNVEV (reference sequence). The CDR3 runs 14 residues. V was pared by 5 bases and J by 1 base, with 11 bases between. As DNA, the CDR3 is TGTGCCAGCAGTCCACATAGCGGCCAAGAGACCCAGTACTTC. Its protein is CASSPHSGQETQYF.